A selection of T cell receptor beta chains follows, all from one sample in a study of blood T cell repertoires in COVID-19. TCRdb's table, derived via immunoSEQ multiplex PCR, lists solely in-frame clones and lacks some. The repertoire holds about 200,000 clones, with 80% to 90% as singletons. The specimen was peripheral blood. The receptors here all came from a human donor in a cohort sampled during active COVID-19. Each CDR3 is given with its conserved first and last residue. The D gene is left open where the match is weak. Rows may omit the clone size; those that give it use once, few, many or a size class.

d_gene	j_gene	abundance	v_gene	CDR3aa	CDR3nt
TRBD1	TRBJ1-4	NA	TRBV2	CASSWDRGREKLFF	TGTGCCAGCAGTTGGGACAGGGGGCGGGAAAAACTGTTTTTT
NA	TRBJ2-1	NA	TRBV13	CASSLYGSSYNEQFF	TGTGCCAGCAGCTTATACGGGAGCTCCTACAATGAGCAGTTCTTC
NA	TRBJ1-2	NA	TRBV7-9	CASSLSRVIYGYTF	TGTGCCAGCAGCTTATCCAGGGTAATCTATGGCTACACCTTC
TRBD1	TRBJ2-7	few	TRBV18	CASSPTGGHEQYF	TGTGCCAGCTCACCAACAGGGGGCCACGAGCAGTACTTC
NA	TRBJ2-1	few	TRBV6-6	CASSYSAGRPEQFF	TGTGCCAGCAGTTACTCGGCAGGGCGCCCTGAGCAGTTCTTC
TRBD2	TRBJ2-2	once	TRBV6-4	CASISGTSGRPPSTGELFF	TGTGCCAGCATCTCCGGGACTAGCGGGAGACCACCGTCTACCGGGGAGCTGTTTTTT
TRBD1	TRBJ2-1	NA	TRBV7-2	CASSASGQRSYNEQFF	TGTGCCAGCAGCGCCTCGGGACAGCGCTCCTACAATGAGCAGTTCTTC
NA	TRBJ2-7	NA	TRBV11-2	CASSPQGYEQYF	TGTGCCAGCAGCCCCCAGGGGTACGAGCAGTACTTC
NA	TRBJ1-4	few	TRBV2	CASRHWGVKGEKLFF	TGTGCCAGCCGTCACTGGGGGGTGAAGGGAGAAAAACTGTTTTTT
NA	TRBJ2-1	NA	TRBV12-5	CASGLVRPGMDYSPYNEQFF	TGTGCTAGTGGTTTGGTACGCCCCGGCATGGACTACTCGCCTTACAATGAGCAGTTCTTC
NA	TRBJ1-2	NA	TRBV12-1	CASSSDRGKNYGYTF	TGTGCCAGCAGCTCCGACAGGGGAAAAAACTATGGCTACACCTTC
NA	TRBJ1-4	NA	TRBV19	CASSARQGMVEKLFF	TGTGCCAGTAGTGCCCGTCAGGGGATGGTAGAAAAACTGTTTTTT
TRBD1	TRBJ1-2	NA	TRBV6-6	CASSTTGGAGYTF	TGTGCCAGCAGTACGACAGGGGGCGCAGGCTACACCTTC
TRBD1	TRBJ2-1	NA	TRBV5-1	CASSIQTGVNEQFF	TGCGCCAGCAGCATACAGACAGGGGTCAATGAGCAGTTCTTC
TRBD1	TRBJ2-1	NA	TRBV10-3	CAISTGQGYNEQFF	TGTGCCATCAGTACCGGACAGGGATACAATGAGCAGTTCTTC
NA	TRBJ1-2	NA	TRBV6-6	CASSYSAAAGYTF	TGTGCCAGCAGTTACTCTGCGGCGGCTGGCTACACCTTC
NA	TRBJ1-5	NA	TRBV28	CASSLGGGRNQPQHF	TGTGCCAGCAGTTTGGGAGGCGGGCGGAATCAGCCCCAGCATTTT
NA	TRBJ1-4	NA	TRBV30	CAWSAALAGGANEKLFF	TGTGCCTGGAGTGCCGCACTAGCGGGAGGAGCTAATGAAAAACTGTTTTTT
NA	TRBJ2-1	NA	TRBV21-1	CASSISTPLFGLACYNEQFF	TGTGCCAGCAGCATTTCAACCCCTTTGTTTGGGCTAGCGTGCTACAATGAGCAGTTCTTC
TRBD2	TRBJ2-7	NA	TRBV7-2	CASSLARTSGSLSYEQYF	TGTGCCAGCAGCTTAGCGAGGACTAGCGGGAGTCTCTCCTACGAGCAGTACTTC
TRBD1	TRBJ1-5	NA	TRBV28	CASSPGQGRFYEPQHF	TGTGCCAGCAGTCCGGGACAGGGAAGGTTTTATGAGCCCCAGCATTTT
NA	TRBJ2-7	NA	TRBV6-5	CASREAGTLVYEQYF	TGTGCCAGCAGGGAGGCCGGGACATTGGTCTACGAGCAGTACTTC
NA	TRBJ1-2	NA	TRBV6-5	CASSYSRGDGYTF	TGTGCCAGCAGTTACTCGCGGGGGGACGGCTACACCTTC
NA	TRBJ1-6	NA	TRBV7-2	CASSLSLSPLHF	TGTGCCAGCAGCTTATCCCTATCACCCCTCCACTTT
TRBD1	TRBJ1-2	once	TRBV5-1	CASSLGTGDGGYTF	TGCGCCAGCAGCTTAGGGACAGGGGATGGAGGCTACACCTTC
NA	TRBJ1-2	NA	TRBV7-9	CASSLTGVSNYGYTF	TGTGCCAGCAGCCTTACCGGGGTCTCTAACTATGGCTACACCTTC
TRBD1	TRBJ2-5	NA	TRBV18	CASSPKRTGGDPRTQYF	TGTGCCAGCTCACCAAAGAGAACAGGGGGCGACCCCCGGACCCAGTACTTC
TRBD2	TRBJ2-3	NA	TRBV5-4	CASSLITSGRRTDTQYF	TGTGCCAGCAGCTTGATTACTAGCGGGAGGAGAACAGATACGCAGTATTTT